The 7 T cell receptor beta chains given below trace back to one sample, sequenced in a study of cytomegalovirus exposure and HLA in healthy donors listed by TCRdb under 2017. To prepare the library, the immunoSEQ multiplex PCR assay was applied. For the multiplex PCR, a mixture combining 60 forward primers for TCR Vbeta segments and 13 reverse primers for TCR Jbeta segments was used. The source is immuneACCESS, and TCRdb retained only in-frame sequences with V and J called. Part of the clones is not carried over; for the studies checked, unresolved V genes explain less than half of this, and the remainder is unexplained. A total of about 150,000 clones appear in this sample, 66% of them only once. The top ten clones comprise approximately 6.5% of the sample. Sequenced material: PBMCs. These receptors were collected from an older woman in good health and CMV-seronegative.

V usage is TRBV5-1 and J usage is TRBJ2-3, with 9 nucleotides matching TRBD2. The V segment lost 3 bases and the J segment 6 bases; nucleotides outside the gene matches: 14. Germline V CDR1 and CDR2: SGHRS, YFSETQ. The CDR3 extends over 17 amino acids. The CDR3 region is CASSSRLGRGGRDTQYF. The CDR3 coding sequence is TGCGCCAGCAGCTCACGCCTCGGGCGGGGGGGCCGGGATACGCAGTATTTT.

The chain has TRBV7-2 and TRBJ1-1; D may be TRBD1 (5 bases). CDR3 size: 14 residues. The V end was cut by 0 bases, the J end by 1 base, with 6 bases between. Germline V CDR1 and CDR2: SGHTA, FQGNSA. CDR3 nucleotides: TGTGCCAGCAGCTTAGCGGGGGGGAACACTGAAGCTTTCTTT. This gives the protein CASSLAGGNTEAFF.

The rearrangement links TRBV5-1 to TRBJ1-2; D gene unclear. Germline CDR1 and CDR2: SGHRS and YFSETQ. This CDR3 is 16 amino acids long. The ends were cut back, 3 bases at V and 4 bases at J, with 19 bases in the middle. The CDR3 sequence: CASSSKPTNSGYGYTF. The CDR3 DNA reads TGCGCCAGCAGCTCAAAACCTACTAACTCGGGCTATGGCTACACCTTC.

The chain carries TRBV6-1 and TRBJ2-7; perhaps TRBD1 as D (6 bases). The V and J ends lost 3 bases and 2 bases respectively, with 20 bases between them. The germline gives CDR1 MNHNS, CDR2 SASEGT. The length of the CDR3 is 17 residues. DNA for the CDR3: TGTGCCAGCAGTGATACGCTCCAGGGGCGAATACCCTACGAGCAGTACTTC. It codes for CASSDTLQGRIPYEQYF.

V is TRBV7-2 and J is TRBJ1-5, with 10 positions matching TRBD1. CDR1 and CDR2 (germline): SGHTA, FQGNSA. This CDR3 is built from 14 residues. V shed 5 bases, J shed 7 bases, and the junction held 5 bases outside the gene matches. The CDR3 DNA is TGTGCCAGCAGCCCGACAGGGGGCGGCCAGCCCCAGCATTTT. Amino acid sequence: CASSPTGGGQPQHF.

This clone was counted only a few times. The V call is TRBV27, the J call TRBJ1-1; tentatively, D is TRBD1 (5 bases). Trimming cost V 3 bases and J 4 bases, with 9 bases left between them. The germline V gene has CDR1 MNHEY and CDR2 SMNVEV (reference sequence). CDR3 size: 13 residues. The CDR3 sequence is CASSFREGTEAFF. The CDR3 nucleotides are TGTGCCAGCAGTTTCAGGGAGGGCACTGAAGCTTTCTTT.

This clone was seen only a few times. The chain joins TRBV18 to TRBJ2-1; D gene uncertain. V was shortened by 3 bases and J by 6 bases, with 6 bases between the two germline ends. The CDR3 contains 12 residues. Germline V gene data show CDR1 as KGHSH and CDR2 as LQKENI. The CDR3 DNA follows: TGTGCCAGCTCACCGTACGGCAATGAGCAGTTCTTC. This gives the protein CASSPYGNEQFF. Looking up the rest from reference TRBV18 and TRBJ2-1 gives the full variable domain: NAGVMQNPRHLVRRRGQEARLRCSPMKGHSHVYWYRQLPEEGLKFMVYLQKENIIDESGMPKERFSAEFPKEGPSILRIQQVVRGDSAAYFCASSPYGNEQFFGPGTRLTVL.